The 5 T cell receptor beta chains in this list originate from one sample, sequenced in a study of shared clonotypes between healthy human individuals. Profiling relied on immunoSEQ multiplex PCR, and the TCRdb table lists in-frame clones only, not all of them. Among over a million clones listed, around 82% were seen once. Sample: memory CD4+ T cells from PBMCs. The sample's subset: CD45RA-negative fraction. The receptors come from a young man in good health. Some clones in this sample may be carry-over from other donors' samples.

The V gene is TRBV6-6, the J gene TRBJ1-1; D perhaps matches TRBD1 (5 bases). Looked up from germline, CDR1 is MNHNY and CDR2 is SVGAGI (reference sequence). The CDR3 loop spans 13 amino acids. Trimming took 4 bases from V and 8 from J, leaving 14 bases between them. CDR3: CASSSRDGGEAFF. The CDR3 nucleotides are TGTGCCAGCAGTTCCCGGGACGGAGGAGAAGCTTTCTTT.

The gene calls are TRBV2 and TRBJ2-3; 7 bases line up with TRBD1. There are 15 residues in the CDR3. Germline-derived CDR1 and CDR2 are SNHLY and FYNNEI. J lost 0 bases, V lost 6 bases, and 6 bases had no gene match. CDR3 DNA: TGTGCCAGCAGGATGGGGGACAGTAGCACAGATACGCAGTATTTT. As protein: CASRMGDSSTDTQYF.

The chain joins TRBV4-2 to TRBJ2-3; D is undetermined. The germline CDR1 and CDR2 sequences are LGHNA and YNFKEQ. CDR3 length: 12 amino acids. With 4 bases removed from V and 5 bases from J, the gap between germline ends came to 7 bases. The CDR3 loop is CASSLTEDTQYF. CDR3 nucleotide sequence: TGTGCCAGCAGCCTGACTGAAGATACGCAGTATTTT.

This clone was picked up a small number of times. CDR3 region: CASSQGFESNQPQHF. The CDR3 nucleotides are TGTGCCAGCAGCCAAGGATTTGAGAGCAATCAGCCCCAGCATTTT. V usage is TRBV14 and J usage is TRBJ1-5; D not resolved. In germline, CDR1 is SGHDN, CDR2 FVKESK. Trimming removed 1 base at V and 1 base at J, with 8 bases between. The CDR3 length is 15 residues.

The chain carries TRBV28 and TRBJ1-1, with D perhaps matching TRBD1 (5 bases). Looked up from germline, CDR1 is MDHEN and CDR2 is SYDVKM. The CDR3 runs 14 residues. Between the trimmed V and J ends, which lost 5 bases and 1 base, there was a span of 11 bases. CDR3 DNA: TGTGCCAGCAGTATCCCCGGGGGGAACACTGAAGCTTTCTTT. Translating it yields CASSIPGGNTEAFF.